The next 27 T cell receptor beta chains were all read from a single sample in a study of blood T cells in healthy people across ages. It was with a sample-barcoded 5' primer and a J-beta primer mix that a second PCR of roughly 7 to 12 cycles was run. TCRdb itself ran the 5' RACE reads through MiXCR, one entry per CDR3 protein. The repertoire holds roughly 1,300,000 distinct CDR3 sequences, with around 55% as singletons. Sample: blood. These receptors all come from a man aged 18 to 30 in good health.

J is TRBJ1-1 and V is TRBV9, with unresolved D. The CDR3 is made up of 14 amino acids. Trimming shortened V by 0 bases and J by 2 bases, and 8 bases separated the two germline ends. CDR1 is SGDLS, CDR2 YYNGEE, per germline. CDR3 residues: CASSVERANTEAFF. The CDR3 bases are TGTGCCAGCAGCGTAGAGAGAGCTAACACTGAAGCTTTCTTT. Based on the CDR3 plus reference TRBV9 and TRBJ1-1, the full variable domain is DSGVTQTPKHLITATGQRVTLRCSPRSGDLSVYWYQQSLDQGLQFLIQYYNGEERAKGNILERFSAQQFPDLHSELNLSSLELGDSALYFCASSVERANTEAFFGQGTRLTVV.

V gene TRBV12-3 or TRBV12-4 combines with J gene TRBJ1-4, with 7 bases lining up with TRBD1. V trimming: 6 bases; J trimming: 8 bases; junction bases outside the gene matches: 12. This CDR3 contains 15 residues. CDR3 coding DNA: TGTGCCAGCAGCCCGAGTCCAGGGGGGGTGGAAAAACTGTTTTTT. Residues: CASSPSPGGVEKLFF.

The CDR3 DNA reads TGTGCCAGCAGCGGCGGCGGGAGGGCCCACGAGCAGTACTTC. Amino acids: CASSGGGRAHEQYF. This chain uses TRBV9 with TRBJ2-1; 9 nucleotides match TRBD2. Judging by the DNA end, TRBJ2-7 fits better; the J call may be wrong. The CDR3 loop spans 14 amino acids. CDR1 SGDLS and CDR2 YYNGEE come from the germline V gene.

The CDR3: CASSIPGTGVVEAFF. CDR3 sequence (DNA): TGTGCCAGCAGCATCCCAGGGACAGGGGTAGTTGAAGCTTTCTTT. The V and J genes are TRBV11-2 and TRBJ1-1; 10 nucleotides align to TRBD1. Germline V lookup: CDR1 SGHAT, CDR2 FQNNGV. The CDR3 loop spans 15 amino acids. Losses at the gene ends were 5 bases for V and 7 bases for J; bases not matched to a gene: 10.

The chain links TRBV24-1 to TRBJ1-5; D is uncertain. CDR1 and CDR2 (germline): KGHDR, SFDVKD. Trimming removed 4 bases from V and 7 bases from J, with 13 bases in between. The CDR3 is 14 amino acids. CDR3 bases: TGTGCCACCAGTGACAGGACTCGGGCCCAGCCCCAGCATTTT. Protein sequence: CATSDRTRAQPQHF.

The V and J genes are TRBV9 and TRBJ2-1; 11 bases agree with TRBD2. CDR3 length equals 19 residues. The germline CDR1 and CDR2 sequences are SGDLS and YYNGEE. V lost 0 bases and J lost 8; bases outside the gene matches: 16. The CDR3 reads CASSVEARIVKTSGDEQFF. CDR3 DNA sequence: TGTGCCAGCAGCGTAGAGGCGCGTATAGTTAAGACTAGCGGGGATGAGCAGTTCTTC.

The CDR3 loop reads CASSYETNSNQPQHF. CDR3 nucleotide sequence: TGTGCCAGCAGTTACGAGACGAATAGCAATCAGCCCCAGCATTTT. V usage is TRBV6-2 or TRBV6-3 and J usage is TRBJ1-5; D remains ambiguous. From germline, CDR1 is MNHEY and CDR2 SVGEGT. This CDR3 has 15 residues. Trimming took 2 bases from V and 0 from J, leaving 8 bases between them.

This chain connects TRBV7-2 to TRBJ2-7; TRBD2 matches at 10 bases. CDR1 and CDR2 (germline): SGHTA, FQGNSA. The V gene end was trimmed by 1 base and the J gene end by 0 bases; junction bases not matched to a gene: 3. This CDR3 is built from 16 residues. CDR3: CASSLEASGGSYEQYF. The DNA of the CDR3 is TGTGCCAGCAGCTTAGAGGCTAGCGGGGGCTCCTACGAGCAGTACTTC.

The chain has TRBV29-1 and TRBJ2-1; 10 bases are shared with TRBD2. The germline V gene has CDR1 SQVTM and CDR2 ANQGSEA. Trimming took 4 bases from V and 7 from J; bases not matched to a gene: 4. The CDR3 loop spans 13 amino acids. The CDR3 DNA reads TGCAGCGTTGTAGGACTAGCGGTGAATGAGCAGTTCTTC. Translation: CSVVGLAVNEQFF.

The rearrangement uses TRBV7-2 and TRBJ2-1; D is unclear. Germline V gives CDR1 SGHTA, CDR2 FQGNSA. CDR3 length: 12 residues. Trimming left V 4 bases short and J 7 bases short, with 8 bases between. The CDR3 protein is CASSSQWNEQFF. DNA of the CDR3: TGTGCCAGCAGCTCACAATGGAATGAGCAGTTCTTC.

V usage is TRBV6-2 or TRBV6-3 and J usage is TRBJ2-1; D ambiguous. The germline V and J ends were trimmed by 7 bases and 8 bases, with 12 bases remaining between them. The CDR3 spans 12 residues. Germline V gene data show CDR1 as MNHEY and CDR2 as SVGEGT. DNA for the CDR3: TGTGCCAGCACCGAAACTCGCTATGAGCAGTTCTTC. This codes for CASTETRYEQFF.

This clonotype was counted a single time. The V call is TRBV11-2, the J call TRBJ2-1; the match to TRBD2 covers 7 bases. The CDR3 is 17 residues long. From germline, CDR1 is SGHAT and CDR2 FQNNGV. V trimming: 1 base; J trimming: 3 bases; junction bases outside the gene matches: 9. The CDR3 bases are TGTGCCAGCAGCTTAGCAAAGGGAGGGGTCTACTACAATGAGCAGTTCTTC. Encoded protein: CASSLAKGGVYYNEQFF.

The chain has TRBV28 and TRBJ2-4, with D possibly being TRBD2 (5 bases). The CDR3 is 15 amino acids. CDR1 and CDR2 from the germline V gene are MDHEN and SYDVKM. Trimming took 5 bases from V and 1 from J, leaving 12 bases between them. This CDR3 reads CASSRSRRAKNIQYF. The CDR3 region has the DNA TGTGCCAGCAGTCGGAGCAGGAGGGCCAAAAACATTCAGTACTTC.

V is TRBV20-1 and J is TRBJ2-7; 9 bases are a match to TRBD2. This CDR3 spans 13 amino acids. The germline CDR1 and CDR2 sequences are DFQATT and SNEGSKA (reference sequence). V was clipped by 3 bases and J by 3 bases; unmatched bases: 3. The CDR3 nucleotides are TGCAGTGCTAGGGAGCGGGGGGACTACGAGCAGTACTTC. Its translation: CSARERGDYEQYF.

This chain links TRBV3-1 with TRBJ2-1, with D possibly matching TRBD2 (6 bases). The germline V gene encodes CDR1 LGHDT and CDR2 YNNKEL (reference sequence). V was clipped by 4 bases and J by 0 bases, with 10 bases between them. The CDR3 length is 15 residues. Written as DNA, the CDR3 is TGTGCCAGCAGCCGACACGGGGGCTCCTACAATGAGCAGTTCTTC. It encodes CASSRHGGSYNEQFF.

Only a few counts were recorded for this clonotype. The chain uses TRBV29-1 and TRBJ2-7, with 8 positions matching TRBD1. From germline, CDR1 is SQVTM and CDR2 ANQGSEA. Trimming cost V 6 bases and J 1 base; bases outside gene matches: 8. The CDR3 loop spans 14 amino acids. The CDR3 loop is CSVAPGQVSYEQYF. The CDR3, as DNA: TGCAGCGTCGCTCCGGGACAGGTATCCTACGAGCAGTACTTC.

This clonotype was detected a few times. J is TRBJ2-7 and V is TRBV4-3, with 12 bases fitting TRBD2. With V trimmed by 1 base and J by 2 bases, 3 bases remained unmatched. Looked up from germline, CDR1 is LGHNA and CDR2 is YSLEER. There are 16 residues in the CDR3. CDR3 in amino acids: CASSQGTSGDPYEQYF. The CDR3 DNA sequence: TGCGCCAGCAGCCAAGGGACTAGCGGGGATCCCTACGAGCAGTACTTC.

The chain is built from TRBV6-5 and TRBJ2-3, with TRBD2 matching over 12 bases. Germline assignment: CDR1 MNHEY and CDR2 SVGAGI. There are 15 residues in the CDR3. V was clipped by 5 bases and J by 3 bases; unmatched bases: 3. This CDR3 reads CASSRTSGATDTQYF. Here the CDR3 DNA reads TGTGCCAGCAGTCGGACTAGCGGGGCGACAGATACGCAGTATTTT.

V usage is TRBV12-5 and J usage is TRBJ2-7, with unresolved D. The CDR3 spans 12 residues. V gave up 0 bases and J gave up 3 bases, with 3 bases separating them. From germline, CDR1 is LGHNT and CDR2 FRNRAP. The CDR3 spells CASGLVFYEQYF. The CDR3 DNA reads as TGTGCTAGTGGTTTGGTTTTCTACGAGCAGTACTTC. Full variable domain (outside the CDR3, taken from reference TRBV12-5 and TRBJ2-7): DARVTQTPRHKVTEMGQEVTMRCQPILGHNTVFWYRQTMMQGLELLAYFRNRAPLDDSGMPKDRFSAEMPDATLATLKIQPSEPRDSAVYFCASGLVFYEQYFGPGTRLTVT.

The V and J genes are TRBV12-3 or TRBV12-4 and TRBJ1-2; 8 positions match TRBD1. J lost 6 bases, V lost 4 bases, and 4 bases had no gene match. The CDR3 sequence is 13 residues long. The CDR3 coding sequence is TGTGCCAGCAGTTCACAGGGGGTTGATGGCTACACCTTC. Amino acids: CASSSQGVDGYTF.

J is TRBJ1-1 and V is TRBV6-2 or TRBV6-3; D may be TRBD1 (5 bases). The CDR3 runs 14 residues. Trimming removed 5 bases from V and 5 bases from J, with 15 bases in between. Germline V lookup: CDR1 MNHEY, CDR2 SVGEGT. As DNA, the CDR3 is TGTGCCAGCAGTCCCAGTGGGGGGGAGACTGAAGCTTTCTTT. It yields the protein CASSPSGGETEAFF.

This clonotype has a handful of counts. The CDR3 DNA reads as TGTGCCACCCTTACCACATCTGGCTACACCTTC. Its protein is CATLTTSGYTF. The chain has TRBV27 and TRBJ1-2; no reliable D call. Germline V gene sequence: CDR1 MNHEY, CDR2 SMNVEV (reference sequence). The CDR3 covers 11 residues. V shed 10 bases and J shed 7 bases, with 13 bases lying between them.

V gene TRBV3-1 combines with J gene TRBJ2-7, with 7 nucleotides matching TRBD2. V gave up 3 bases and J gave up 2 bases; unmatched junction bases: 7. Germline CDR1 and CDR2: LGHDT and YNNKEL (reference sequence). The CDR3 contains 15 residues. The CDR3 region is CASSQPSGVTYEQYF. DNA of the CDR3: TGTGCCAGCAGCCAGCCCAGCGGGGTTACCTACGAGCAGTACTTC.

The gene calls are TRBV11-2 and TRBJ2-5; weak D call: TRBD1 (6 bases). The V gene lost 5 bases and the J gene lost 2 bases, with 18 bases spanning the gap. The length of the CDR3 is 16 residues. In germline, CDR1 is SGHAT, CDR2 FQNNGV. The CDR3 reads CASSGRTDLLQETQYF. The CDR3 DNA is TGTGCCAGCAGCGGACGGACAGACCTGCTGCAAGAGACCCAGTACTTC.

This chain joins TRBV25-1 and TRBJ2-6; maybe TRBD1 (6 bases). Trimming left V 4 bases short and J 0 bases short, with 13 bases between. Germline assignment: CDR1 MGHDK and CDR2 SYGVNS. There are 17 residues in the CDR3. CDR3 sequence: CASSGQPGASGANVLTF. As DNA, the CDR3 is TGTGCCAGCAGTGGCCAGCCAGGGGCCTCTGGGGCCAACGTCCTGACTTTC.

Only a few counts were recorded for this clonotype. The genes are TRBV25-1 and TRBJ2-1, with unresolved D. V lost 3 bases to trimming and J lost 0 bases, with 12 bases between them. Germline loops: CDR1 MGHDK, CDR2 SYGVNS. The CDR3 runs to 16 residues. CDR3 DNA: TGTGCCAGCAGTGAGTCAAGTCTTAGCTCCTACAATGAGCAGTTCTTC. Translation gives CASSESSLSSYNEQFF.

This chain links TRBV28 with TRBJ2-3; D gene uncertain. CDR1 and CDR2 (germline): MDHEN, SYDVKM. The CDR3 is 16 residues long. Trimming stripped 3 bases from V and 7 bases from J, with 20 bases between. The CDR3 reads CASSFDRSLLGYTQYF. Written as DNA, the CDR3 is TGTGCCAGCAGTTTTGACCGAAGCCTCCTCGGTTATACGCAGTATTTT. Together with reference TRBV28 and TRBJ2-3, the CDR3 gives the full variable domain: DVKVTQSSRYLVKRTGEKVFLECVQDMDHENMFWYRQDPGLGLRLIYFSYDVKMKEKGDIPEGYSVSREKKERFSLILESASTNQTSMYLCASSFDRSLLGYTQYFGPGTRLTVL.